This T cell receptor (beta chain) was sequenced for a study of cytomegalovirus exposure and HLA in healthy donors. The wider study: A subsequent analysis reported that the 95 to 150 validation repertoires were produced on the same platform that had also been used for the 600 to 800 first-cohort repertoires.

Study-wide findings and caveats: Specific recognition of CMV antigens was confirmed in vitro for three chains (all CMV-associated). A list of 150 to 200 TCR beta chains associated with cytomegalovirus was given.

Generated by immunoSEQ multiplex PCR, the TCRdb table keeps only in-frame clones and is missing some. Of 120,000 or so clones in the sample, 88% were seen once. As concerns this clone: No antigen is known for it.

Looked up from germline, CDR1 is SGDLS and CDR2 is YYNGEE. Losses at the gene ends were 4 bases for V and 9 bases for J; bases not matched to a gene: 7. The CDR3 spans 14 residues. Material: PBMCs. The TCR comes from a woman in her twenties or thirties in good health and CMV-seropositive. The chain recombines TRBV9 with TRBJ2-1; 10 nucleotides agree with TRBD2. The CDR3 is CASSKSGGAGEQFF. The CDR3 DNA reads TGTGCCAGCAGCAAGAGCGGGGGGGCCGGTGAGCAGTTCTTC.